This T cell receptor beta chain derives from a study of T-cell memory formation after mild COVID-19 (dated by TCRdb to the early 2020s). A note on the overall study: TCR sequence clusters from the two donors were largely donor specific. T-cell clones expanding and contracting after mild COVID-19 in two donors were tracked by longitudinal TCRalpha and TCRbeta repertoire sequencing. Two young, previously healthy adult volunteers, one female and one male, were included in the cohort. General study outcomes and caveats: Contracting CD4+ clones appeared mostly in the CM and EM memory subsets, whereas CD8+ clones were enriched in EMRA. Clones that contracted from day 15 to 85 showed balanced CD4/CD8 phenotypes, whereas a second wave of clones that expanded from day 15 to 37 leaned towards CD4+. SARS-CoV-2 specificity of the second-wave clones peaking on day 37 was not confirmed. The study included only a couple of mild cases, and larger cohorts that include severe cases with pre-infection samples were judged to be necessary. Some responding clones were detected in pre-infection memory, which suggested that pre-existing cross-reactive memory T cells had joined the SARS-CoV-2 response.

PBMCs were isolated by Ficoll-Paque density gradient centrifugation. The CDR3 runs 14 residues from the cysteine to the phenylalanine. Only the CDR3 DNA stays, 42 bases, in frame from base 1. The germline V gene (reference sequence) provides CDR1 GTSNPN and CDR2 SVGIG. After removal of 0 bases from V and 5 bases from J, the junction retains 3 bases not matched to a gene. This clonotype was observed a handful of times. Its antigen remains undetermined. There are no base qualities to consult, and no much larger clone falls within one base. Sequenced on an Illumina NovaSeq 6000. TCRalpha and TCRbeta cDNA libraries were built by 5'RACE with constant-segment primers, adding sample barcodes and unique molecular identifiers. RNA was extracted from every sample with Trizol reagent. Libraries were amplified in two PCR steps, with a second sample barcode and Illumina TruSeq adapters added in the second step. Sequencing of the libraries was done on an Illumina NovaSeq, producing 2 x 150 bp paired-end reads. As for the authors' bioinformatics: Reads were demultiplexed and collapsed into UMI-guided consensus sequences with migec v1.2.7. With mixcr v2.1.11, UMI consensuses were aligned to TRA and TRB V and J templates and assembled into clonotypes. A clonotype was counted as expanded or contracted only when both edgeR and NoisET called the clonotype significant, with the noise models trained on biological replicates. For edgeR calls, the thresholds were a false discovery rate-adjusted p below 0.01 and a log2 fold-change of 1. As an exploratory analysis of dynamics, max-normalized trajectories of the 1000 most abundant clonotypes were examined with PCA combined with hierarchical clustering. Separately sequenced CD4+ and CD8+ repertoires were used to assign a CD4 or CD8 phenotype to each responding clone. The public reads were run again by TCRdb, first through fastp at Q25 and then through MiXCR, and only productive beta chains were kept. Rows are unified per CDR3 protein, each entry keeping the most common DNA and genes. For this entry, the V and J calls and clone size follow TCRdb and not the study's own pipeline. Counted in this sample were tens of thousands of distinct CDR3 sequences; 16% of them appeared once. The ten largest clones add up to 31% of the sample.

Sequenced: PBMCs or a T cell subset sorted from them (not recorded which). This sequence originates from an adult woman who had mild COVID-19 (a few samples of this study predate the infection). The sample titles of this study are shuffled in the database, so cell type and time point are left out; the donor was told from shared clones. This sequence uses TRBV30 and TRBJ1-5, with 8 bases matching TRBD1. The CDR3 reads CAWSVAQGDQPQHF. The DNA sequence is as follows: TGTGCCTGGAGTGTCGCACAGGGGGATCAGCCCCAGCATTTT. Supplemented by the reference TRBV30 and TRBJ1-5 proteins around the CDR3, the complete variable domain is SQTIHQWPATLVQPVGSPLSLECTVEGTSNPNLYWYRQAAGRGLQLLFYSVGIGQISSEVPQNLSASRPQDRQFILSSKKLLLSDSGFYLCAWSVAQGDQPQHFGDGTRLSIL.